This T cell receptor (beta chain) was identified in a study of control samples from healthy donors and cancer patients. Clones were read by immunoSEQ multiplex PCR, and TCRdb kept only the in-frame ones, dropping some. The sample lists about 170,000 clones; about 87% were seen once. Between the trimmed V and J ends, which lost 3 bases and 3 bases, there was a span of 9 bases. Germline-derived CDR1 and CDR2 are SGHTA and FQGNSA. This CDR3 comprises 13 residues. Specimen: blood. V and J are TRBV7-2 and TRBJ2-7; D possibly corresponds to TRBD2 (6 bases). The sequence was obtained from a man younger than 45 in good health. As DNA, the CDR3 is TGTGCCAGCAGCTTCCCCGGGGGCTACGAGCAGTACTTC. Residues: CASSFPGGYEQYF.